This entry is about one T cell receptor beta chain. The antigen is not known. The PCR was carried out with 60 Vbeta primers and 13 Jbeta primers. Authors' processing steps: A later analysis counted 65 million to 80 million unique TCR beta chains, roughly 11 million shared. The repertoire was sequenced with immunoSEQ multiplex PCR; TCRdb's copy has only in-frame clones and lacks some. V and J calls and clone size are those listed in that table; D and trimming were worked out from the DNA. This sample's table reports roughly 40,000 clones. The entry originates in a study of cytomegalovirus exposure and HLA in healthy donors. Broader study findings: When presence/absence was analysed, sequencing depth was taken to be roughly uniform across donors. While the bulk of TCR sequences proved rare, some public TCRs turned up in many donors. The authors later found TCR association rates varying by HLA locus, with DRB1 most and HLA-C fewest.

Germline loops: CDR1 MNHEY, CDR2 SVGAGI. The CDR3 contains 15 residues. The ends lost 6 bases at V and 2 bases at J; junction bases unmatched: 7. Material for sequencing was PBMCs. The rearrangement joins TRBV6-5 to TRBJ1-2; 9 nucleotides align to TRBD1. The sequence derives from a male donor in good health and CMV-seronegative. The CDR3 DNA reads TGTGCCAGCAGCCGCACCGGACAGGGGAACTATGGCTACACCTTC. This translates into CASSRTGQGNYGYTF.